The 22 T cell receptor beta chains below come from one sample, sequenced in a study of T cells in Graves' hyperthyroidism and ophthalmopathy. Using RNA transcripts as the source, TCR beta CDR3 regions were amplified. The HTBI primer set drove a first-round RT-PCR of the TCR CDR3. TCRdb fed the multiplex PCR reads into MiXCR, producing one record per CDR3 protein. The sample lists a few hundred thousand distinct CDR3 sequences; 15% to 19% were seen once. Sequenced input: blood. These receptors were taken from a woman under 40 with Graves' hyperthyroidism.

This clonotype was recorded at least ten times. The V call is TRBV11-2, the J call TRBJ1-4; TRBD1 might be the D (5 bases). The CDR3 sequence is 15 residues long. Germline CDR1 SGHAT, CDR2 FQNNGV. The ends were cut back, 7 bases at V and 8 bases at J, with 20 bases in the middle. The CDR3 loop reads CASKGKVTRSEKLFF. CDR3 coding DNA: TGTGCCAGCAAGGGGAAGGTGACGCGTTCCGAAAAACTGTTTTTT.

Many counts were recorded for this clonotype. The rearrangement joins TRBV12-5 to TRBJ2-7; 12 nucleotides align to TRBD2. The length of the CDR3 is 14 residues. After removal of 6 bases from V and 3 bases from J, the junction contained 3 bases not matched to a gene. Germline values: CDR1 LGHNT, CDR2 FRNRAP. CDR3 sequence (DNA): TGTGCTAGTGGCAAGGGACTAGCGGGCTACGAGCAGTACTTC. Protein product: CASGKGLAGYEQYF.

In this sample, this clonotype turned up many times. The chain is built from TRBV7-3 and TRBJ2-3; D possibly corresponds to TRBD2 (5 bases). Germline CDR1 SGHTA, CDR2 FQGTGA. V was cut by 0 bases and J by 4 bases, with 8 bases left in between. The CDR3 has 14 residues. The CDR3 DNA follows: TGTGCCAGCAGCTTAACGGGAGTCCCAGATACGCAGTATTTT. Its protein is CASSLTGVPDTQYF.

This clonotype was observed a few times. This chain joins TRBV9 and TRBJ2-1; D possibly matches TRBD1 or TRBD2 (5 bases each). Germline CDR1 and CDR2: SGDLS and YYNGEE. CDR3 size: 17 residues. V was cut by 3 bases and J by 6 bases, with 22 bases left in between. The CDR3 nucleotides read TGTGCCAGCAGCGCTAGCCCGGCAGGGAAGCATCCCAATGAGCAGTTCTTC. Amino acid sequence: CASSASPAGKHPNEQFF.

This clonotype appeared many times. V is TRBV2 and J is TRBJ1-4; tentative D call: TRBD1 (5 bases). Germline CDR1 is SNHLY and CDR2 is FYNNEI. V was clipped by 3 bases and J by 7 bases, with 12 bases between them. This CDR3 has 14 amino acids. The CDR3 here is CASSDEAGVEKLFF. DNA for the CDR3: TGTGCCAGCAGTGACGAAGCGGGGGTTGAAAAACTGTTTTTT.

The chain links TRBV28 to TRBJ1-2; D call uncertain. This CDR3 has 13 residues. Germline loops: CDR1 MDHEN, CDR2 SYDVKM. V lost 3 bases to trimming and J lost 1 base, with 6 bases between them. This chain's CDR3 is CASSFSDNYGYTF. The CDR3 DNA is TGTGCCAGCAGTTTCTCGGATAACTATGGCTACACCTTC.

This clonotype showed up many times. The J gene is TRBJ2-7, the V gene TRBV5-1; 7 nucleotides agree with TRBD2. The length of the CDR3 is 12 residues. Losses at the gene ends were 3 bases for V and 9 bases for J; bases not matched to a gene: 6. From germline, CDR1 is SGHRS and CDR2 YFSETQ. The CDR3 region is CASSSGGSVQYF. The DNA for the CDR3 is TGCGCCAGCAGCTCCGGGGGGAGCGTGCAGTACTTC.

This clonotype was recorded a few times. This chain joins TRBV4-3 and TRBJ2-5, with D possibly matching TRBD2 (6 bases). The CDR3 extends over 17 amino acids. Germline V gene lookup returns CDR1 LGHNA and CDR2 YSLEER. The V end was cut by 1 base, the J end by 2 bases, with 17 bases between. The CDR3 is CASSQGFLRGKQETQYF. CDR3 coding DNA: TGCGCCAGCAGCCAAGGGTTCCTTCGGGGGAAACAAGAGACCCAGTACTTC.

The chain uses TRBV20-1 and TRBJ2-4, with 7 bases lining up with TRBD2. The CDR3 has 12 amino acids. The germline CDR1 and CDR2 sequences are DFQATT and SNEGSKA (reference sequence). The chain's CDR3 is CRVAEGRDIQYF. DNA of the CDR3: TGCAGGGTAGCGGAAGGGAGGGACATTCAGTACTTC.

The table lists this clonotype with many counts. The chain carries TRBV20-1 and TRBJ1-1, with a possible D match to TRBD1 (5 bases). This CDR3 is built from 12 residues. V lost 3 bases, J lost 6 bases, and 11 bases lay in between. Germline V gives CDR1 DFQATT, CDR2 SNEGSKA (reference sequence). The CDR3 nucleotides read TGCAGTGCTAGCGGGGGTCCTGCTGAAGCTTTCTTT. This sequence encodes CSASGGPAEAFF.

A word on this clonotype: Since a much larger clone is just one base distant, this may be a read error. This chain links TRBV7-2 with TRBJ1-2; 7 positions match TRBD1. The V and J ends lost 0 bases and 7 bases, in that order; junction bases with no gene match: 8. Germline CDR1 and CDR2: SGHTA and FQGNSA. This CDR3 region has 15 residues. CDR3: CASSLAGGAGGGYTF. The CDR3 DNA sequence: TGTGCCAGCAGCTTAGCGGGGGGGGCAGGGGGTGGCTACACCTTC.

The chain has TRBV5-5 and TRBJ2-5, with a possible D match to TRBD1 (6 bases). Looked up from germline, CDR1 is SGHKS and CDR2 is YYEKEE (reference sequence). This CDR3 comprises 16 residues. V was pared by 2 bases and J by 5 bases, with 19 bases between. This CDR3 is CASSFPGRTRGETQYF. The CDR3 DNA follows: TGTGCCAGCAGCTTTCCAGGGCGAACTAGGGGGGAGACCCAGTACTTC.

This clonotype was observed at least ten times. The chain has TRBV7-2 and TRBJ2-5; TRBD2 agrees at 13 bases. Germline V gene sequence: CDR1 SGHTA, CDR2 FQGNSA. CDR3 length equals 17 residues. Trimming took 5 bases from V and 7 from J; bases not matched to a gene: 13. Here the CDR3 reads CASSPDWTSGSRGTQYF. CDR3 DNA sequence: TGTGCCAGCAGCCCGGATTGGACTAGCGGGAGCCGGGGGACCCAGTACTTC.

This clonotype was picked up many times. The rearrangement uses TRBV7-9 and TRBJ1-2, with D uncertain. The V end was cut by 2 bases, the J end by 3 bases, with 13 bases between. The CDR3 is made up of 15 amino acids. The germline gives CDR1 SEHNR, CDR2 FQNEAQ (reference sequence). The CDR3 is CASSLTVASDYGYTF. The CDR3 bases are TGTGCCAGCAGCTTAACGGTCGCGAGCGACTATGGCTACACCTTC.

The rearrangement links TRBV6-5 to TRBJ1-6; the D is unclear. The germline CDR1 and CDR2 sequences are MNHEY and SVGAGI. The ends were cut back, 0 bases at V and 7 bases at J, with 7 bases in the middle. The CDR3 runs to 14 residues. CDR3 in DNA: TGTGCCAGCAGTTACTCGCCGGGGAATTCACCCCTCCACTTT. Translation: CASSYSPGNSPLHF.

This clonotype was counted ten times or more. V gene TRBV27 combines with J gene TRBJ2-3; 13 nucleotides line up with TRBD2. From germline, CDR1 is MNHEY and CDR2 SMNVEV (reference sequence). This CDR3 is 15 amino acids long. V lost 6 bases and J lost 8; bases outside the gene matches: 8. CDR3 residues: CASSPGLAGERTQYF. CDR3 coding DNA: TGTGCCAGCAGCCCAGGACTAGCGGGAGAGCGTACGCAGTATTTT.

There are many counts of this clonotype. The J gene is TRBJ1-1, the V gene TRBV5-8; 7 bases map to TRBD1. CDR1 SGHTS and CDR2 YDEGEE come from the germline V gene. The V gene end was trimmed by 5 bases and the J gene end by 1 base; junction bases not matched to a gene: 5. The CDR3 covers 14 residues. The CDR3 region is CASSYRDRNTEAFF. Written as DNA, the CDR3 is TGTGCCAGCAGTTACAGGGACAGGAACACTGAAGCTTTCTTT.

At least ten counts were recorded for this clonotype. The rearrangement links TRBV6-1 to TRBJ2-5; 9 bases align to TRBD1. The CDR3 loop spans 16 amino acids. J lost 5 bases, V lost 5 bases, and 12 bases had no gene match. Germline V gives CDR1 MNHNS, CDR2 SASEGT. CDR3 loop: CASSYPRTGVGETQYF. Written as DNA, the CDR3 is TGTGCCAGCAGTTATCCCCGGACAGGGGTGGGGGAGACCCAGTACTTC.

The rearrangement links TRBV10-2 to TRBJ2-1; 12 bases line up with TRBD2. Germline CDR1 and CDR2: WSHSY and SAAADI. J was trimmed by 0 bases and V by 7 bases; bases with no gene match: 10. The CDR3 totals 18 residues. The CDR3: CASTTSGRSSHSYNEQFF. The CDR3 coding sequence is TGCGCCAGCACGACTAGCGGGAGAAGTTCCCACTCCTACAATGAGCAGTTCTTC.

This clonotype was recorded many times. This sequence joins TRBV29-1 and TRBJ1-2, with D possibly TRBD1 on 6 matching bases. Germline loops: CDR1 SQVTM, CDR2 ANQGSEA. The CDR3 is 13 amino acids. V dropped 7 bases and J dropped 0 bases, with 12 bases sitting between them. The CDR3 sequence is CSDAGVPNYGYTF. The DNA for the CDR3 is TGCAGCGACGCAGGGGTCCCTAACTATGGCTACACCTTC. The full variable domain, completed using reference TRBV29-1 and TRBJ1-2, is SAVISQKPSRDICQRGTSLTIQCQVDSQVTMMFWYRQQPGQSLTLIATANQGSEATYESGFVIDKFPISRPNLTFSTLTVSNMSPEDSSIYLCSDAGVPNYGYTFGSGTRLTVV.

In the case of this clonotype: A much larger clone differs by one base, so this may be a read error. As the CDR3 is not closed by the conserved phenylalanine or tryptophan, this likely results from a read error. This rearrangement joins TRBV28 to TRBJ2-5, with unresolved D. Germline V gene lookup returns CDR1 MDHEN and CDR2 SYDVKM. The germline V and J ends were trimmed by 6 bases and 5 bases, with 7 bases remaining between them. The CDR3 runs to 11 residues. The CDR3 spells CASSRTETQYS. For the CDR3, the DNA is TGTGCCAGCAGCCGAACTGAGACCCAGTACTCC.

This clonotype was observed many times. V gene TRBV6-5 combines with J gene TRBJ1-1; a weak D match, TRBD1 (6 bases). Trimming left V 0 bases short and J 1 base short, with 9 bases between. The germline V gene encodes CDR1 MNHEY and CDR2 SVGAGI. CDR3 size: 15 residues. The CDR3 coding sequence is TGTGCCAGCAGTTACTCGAGGACAGAGAACACTGAAGCTTTCTTT. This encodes CASSYSRTENTEAFF.